These 16 T cell receptor beta chains came from one sample sequenced in a study of OX40 agonist ivuxolimab in advanced cancers. The table came from immunoSEQ multiplex PCR; TCRdb's copy has only in-frame clones and leaves some out. Seen here are about 42,000 clones, over 65% observed once, and the top ten hold 20% to 25%. Sample: CD4+ or CD8+ T cells sorted from blood, taken in a trial of the OX40 agonist ivuxolimab. The receptor source for this set is an adult with an advanced solid tumor such as melanoma, head and neck, liver or kidney cancer.

Concerning this clone itself: Other DNA sequences in the sample encode the same CDR3. The rearrangement uses TRBV28 and TRBJ2-2; D is undetermined. The germline V gene has CDR1 MDHEN and CDR2 SYDVKM. Trimming took off 4 bases at V and 6 bases at J, with 9 bases between the two ends. CDR3 length: 13 residues. The CDR3 sequence: CASSWVEPGELFF. CDR3 in DNA: TGTGCCAGCAGTTGGGTGGAGCCCGGGGAGCTGTTTTTT.

The chain links TRBV4-3 to TRBJ2-7; a weak D match, TRBD1 (6 bases). Germline CDR1 is LGHNA and CDR2 is YSLEER. The CDR3 runs 14 residues. The V gene lost 1 base and the J gene lost 2 bases, with 9 bases spanning the gap. The CDR3 here is CASSQAQGAYEQYF. CDR3 nucleotides: TGCGCCAGCAGCCAAGCACAGGGTGCCTACGAGCAGTACTTC.

This chain uses TRBV5-5 with TRBJ2-7; D gene unclear. The length of the CDR3 is 12 residues. The germline V and J ends were trimmed by 4 bases and 3 bases, with 8 bases remaining between them. Germline lookup yields CDR1 SGHKS and CDR2 YYEKEE (reference sequence). CDR3 sequence (DNA): TGTGCCAGCAGCCAAGGCTTCTACGAGCAGTACTTC. This encodes CASSQGFYEQYF.

The chain has TRBV5-8 and TRBJ2-5; D unresolved. With the DNA end fitting TRBJ2-7 better, the J assignment may be wrong. CDR3 length: 14 amino acids. Germline V gene data show CDR1 as SGHTS and CDR2 as YDEGEE. CDR3 nucleotides: TGTGCCAGCAGCTTGATGTCAGGTTCCTACGAGCAGTACTTC. Its protein product is CASSLMSGSYEQYF.

This chain connects TRBV27 to TRBJ2-7; 8 bases are shared with TRBD2. With 5 bases clipped from V and 5 bases from J, the junction kept 8 bases outside the gene matches. Germline loops: CDR1 MNHEY, CDR2 SMNVEV (reference sequence). The CDR3 loop spans 14 amino acids. CDR3 coding DNA: TGTGCCAGCAGTCCCGGGACTAGGTTCCACGAGCAGTACTTC. As protein: CASSPGTRFHEQYF.

V is TRBV7-9 and J is TRBJ2-2; unclear D gene. Trimming removed 3 bases at V and 5 bases at J, with 10 bases between. Per germline, CDR1 SEHNR and CDR2 FQNEAQ (reference sequence). The CDR3 is made up of 14 amino acids. CDR3: CASSFRATTGELFF. DNA for the CDR3: TGTGCCAGCAGCTTTCGCGCGACAACCGGGGAGCTGTTTTTT.

V usage is TRBV30 and J usage is TRBJ1-4, with TRBD1 matching 8 bases. CDR3 length equals 14 residues. Germline V gene sequence: CDR1 GTSNPN, CDR2 SVGIG (reference sequence). J gave up 10 bases and V 3 bases, and 10 bases lay outside the gene matches. CDR3 region: CAWRLTGAGGKLFF. CDR3 nucleotides: TGTGCCTGGAGGTTGACAGGGGCAGGAGGAAAACTGTTTTTT.

The chain carries TRBV6-4 and TRBJ2-5; 7 bases line up with TRBD2. The end of the DNA is better explained by TRBJ2-7, so the J call may be wrong. Germline CDR1 is MRHNA and CDR2 is SNTAGT. The CDR3 is 18 residues long. The CDR3 nucleotides read TGTGCCAGCAGTGACTCAGATCCCGCTAGCGGACCGATCCACGAGCAGTACTTC. This translates into CASSDSDPASGPIHEQYF.

This chain links TRBV5-1 with TRBJ1-1; weak D call: TRBD1 (6 bases). This CDR3 is built from 15 residues. Between the trimmed V and J ends, which lost 4 bases and 1 base, there was a span of 14 bases. Germline V gene data show CDR1 as SGHRS and CDR2 as YFSETQ. For the CDR3, the DNA is TGCGCCAGCAGCAATGCCGGGACAAAGAACACTGAAGCTTTCTTT. Translation: CASSNAGTKNTEAFF.

The chain uses TRBV6-6 and TRBJ2-5; 10 bases are shared with TRBD1. Germline-derived CDR1 and CDR2 are MNHNY and SVGAGI (reference sequence). The J segment lost 5 bases and the V segment lost 5 bases, leaving 5 bases of the junction unmatched. The CDR3 is made up of 14 amino acids. The CDR3 DNA reads as TGTGCCAGCAGTCGACAGGGGGCGAGGGAGACCCAGTACTTC. Translation: CASSRQGARETQYF.

The J gene is TRBJ1-1, the V gene TRBV11-2; D is perhaps TRBD1 (6 bases). Germline V gives CDR1 SGHAT, CDR2 FQNNGV. The CDR3 has 12 residues. V lost 5 bases, J lost 8 bases, and 12 bases lay in between. CDR3 protein: CASSQQGQEAFF. In nucleotides, the CDR3 is TGTGCCAGCAGCCAACAGGGACAAGAAGCTTTCTTT.

V usage is TRBV29-1 and J usage is TRBJ2-7; D is possibly TRBD2 (6 bases). This CDR3 has 11 amino acids. Trimming pared 7 bases from V and 3 bases from J, leaving 10 bases between. In germline, CDR1 is SQVTM, CDR2 ANQGSEA. CDR3 in amino acids: CSGRGLYEQYF. The CDR3 region has the DNA TGCAGCGGCCGGGGACTCTACGAGCAGTACTTC.

This clone is labeled as medium-sized. This CDR3 is also generated by other DNA sequences in the sample. CDR3 sequence reads: CSVRAGPGNQPQHF. For the CDR3, the DNA is TGCAGCGTCCGCGCGGGACCAGGGAATCAGCCCCAGCATTTT. V is TRBV29-1 and J is TRBJ1-5; the D gene is possibly TRBD1 (5 bases). Germline assignment: CDR1 SQVTM and CDR2 ANQGSEA. Trimming took 6 bases from V and 4 from J, leaving 16 bases between them. The CDR3 contains 14 residues.

The chain has TRBV7-6 and TRBJ2-2; 7 nucleotides line up with TRBD2. The CDR3 extends over 16 amino acids. V trimming: 1 base; J trimming: 5 bases; junction bases outside the gene matches: 7. Germline CDR1 reads SGHVS; CDR2 reads FNYEAQ. In DNA form, the CDR3 reads TGTGCCAGCAGCTTAGATCTGGCGGGAGTAACCGGGGAGCTGTTTTTT. Protein sequence: CASSLDLAGVTGELFF.

The J gene is TRBJ1-5, the V gene TRBV7-9; D gene unclear. Trimming left V 5 bases short and J 6 bases short, with 8 bases between. CDR1 and CDR2 (germline): SEHNR, FQNEAQ (reference sequence). The CDR3 contains 12 residues. CDR3 coding DNA: TGTGCCAGCAGCCTGGGTGTTCAGCCCCAGCATTTT. Residues: CASSLGVQPQHF.

This clone turned up a few times. The chain has TRBV5-4 and TRBJ2-1, with D perhaps given as TRBD1 or TRBD2 (5 bases each). This CDR3 has 15 residues. V dropped 3 bases and J dropped 1 base, with 11 bases sitting between them. The germline V gene encodes CDR1 SGHNT and CDR2 YYREEE (reference sequence). The CDR3 protein is CASSSGTPSYNEQFF. CDR3 sequence (DNA): TGTGCCAGCAGCTCGGGGACGCCTTCCTACAATGAGCAGTTCTTC.